The TCR beta chain described here comes from a study of control samples from healthy donors and cancer patients. Some clones are missing from TCRdb's copy, which holds only in-frame ones; the method was immunoSEQ multiplex PCR. The sample includes 55,000 to 70,000 clones, around 90% of them seen just once. Germline-derived CDR1 and CDR2 are SGHAT and FQNNGV. This CDR3 comprises 15 residues. J gave up 2 bases and V 5 bases, and 6 bases lay outside the gene matches. This clonotype was obtained from a man in his sixties with colorectal cancer. The rearrangement joins TRBV11-2 to TRBJ2-7, with 10 bases fitting TRBD2. Sequenced input: PBMCs. Written as DNA, the CDR3 is TGTGCCAGCAGCCTTAGCGGGGGGCTAGCCTACGAGCAGTACTTC. It encodes CASSLSGGLAYEQYF.